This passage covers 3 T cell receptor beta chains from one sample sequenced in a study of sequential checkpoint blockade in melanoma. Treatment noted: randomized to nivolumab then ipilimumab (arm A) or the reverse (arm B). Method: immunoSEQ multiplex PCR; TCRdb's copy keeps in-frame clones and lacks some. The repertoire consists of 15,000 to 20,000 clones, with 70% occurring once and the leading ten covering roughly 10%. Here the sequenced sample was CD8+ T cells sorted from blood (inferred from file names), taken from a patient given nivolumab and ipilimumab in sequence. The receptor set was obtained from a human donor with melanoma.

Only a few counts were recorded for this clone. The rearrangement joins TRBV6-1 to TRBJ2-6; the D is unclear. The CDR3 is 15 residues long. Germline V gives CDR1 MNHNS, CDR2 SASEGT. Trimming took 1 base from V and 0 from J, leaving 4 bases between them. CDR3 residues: CASSEDSSGANVLTF. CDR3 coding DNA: TGTGCCAGCAGTGAAGACAGCTCTGGGGCCAACGTCCTGACTTTC.

In DNA, the CDR3 is TGTGCCAGCAGTTTAAGAGGGGGCTACGAGCAGTACTTC. It specifies CASSLRGGYEQYF. This chain connects TRBV27 to TRBJ2-7; D is perhaps TRBD1 (6 bases). V lost 2 bases, J lost 3 bases, and 8 bases lay in between. This CDR3 is built from 13 residues. The V gene's germline CDR1 is MNHEY and CDR2 SMNVEV (reference sequence).

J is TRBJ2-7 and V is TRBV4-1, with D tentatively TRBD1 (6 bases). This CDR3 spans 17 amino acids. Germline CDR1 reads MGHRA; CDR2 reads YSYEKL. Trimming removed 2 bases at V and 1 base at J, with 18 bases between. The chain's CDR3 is CASSQLLYGQSSYEQYF. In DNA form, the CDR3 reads TGCGCCAGCAGCCAACTATTGTATGGACAGTCTTCCTACGAGCAGTACTTC.